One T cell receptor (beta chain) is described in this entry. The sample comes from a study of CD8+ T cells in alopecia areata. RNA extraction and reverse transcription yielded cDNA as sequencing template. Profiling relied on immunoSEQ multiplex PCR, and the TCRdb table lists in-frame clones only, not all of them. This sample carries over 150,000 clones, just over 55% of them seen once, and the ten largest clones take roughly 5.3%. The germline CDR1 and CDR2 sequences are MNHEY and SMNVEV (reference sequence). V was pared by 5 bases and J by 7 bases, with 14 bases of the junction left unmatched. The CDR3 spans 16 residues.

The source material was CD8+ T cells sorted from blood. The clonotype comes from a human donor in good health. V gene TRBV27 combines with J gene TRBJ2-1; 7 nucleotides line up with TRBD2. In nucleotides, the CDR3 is TGTGCCAGCAGTGCCAACGGGCGGGGGACCCGGAATGAGCAGTTCTTC. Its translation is CASSANGRGTRNEQFF.